Following are 17 T cell receptor beta chains from one sample sequenced in a study of T cells in Graves' hyperthyroidism and ophthalmopathy. Amplification targeted TCR beta CDR3 regions from RNA transcripts. During a first-round RT-PCR of the TCR CDR3, the HTBI primer set was used. TCRdb ran MiXCR on the multiplex PCR reads and lists one entry per CDR3 protein. Among 550,000 to 800,000 distinct CDR3 sequences listed, about 18% were seen once. The specimen was blood. These receptors were collected from a man aged 50-60 years with Graves' hyperthyroidism.

This clonotype has a count of ten or more. The chain carries TRBV7-9 and TRBJ2-1; D possibly corresponds to TRBD2 (6 bases). The ends were cut back, 6 bases at V and 0 bases at J, with 15 bases in the middle. This CDR3 is 16 amino acids long. The germline CDR1 and CDR2 sequences are SEHNR and FQNEAQ (reference sequence). As DNA, the CDR3 is TGTGCCAGCAGTCACCTAGCGAGAAGCTCCTACAATGAGCAGTTCTTC. Protein product: CASSHLARSSYNEQFF.

This clonotype was found many times. The chain combines TRBV27 with TRBJ2-1; D unclear. Trimming cost V 1 base and J 4 bases, with 8 bases left between them. This CDR3 comprises 14 residues. Germline V gene lookup returns CDR1 MNHEY and CDR2 SMNVEV (reference sequence). CDR3 sequence: CASSLLHPYNEQFF. CDR3 DNA: TGTGCCAGCAGTTTATTACACCCTTACAATGAGCAGTTCTTC.

The sample holds a few counts of this clonotype. The J gene is TRBJ2-7, the V gene TRBV6-1; D might be TRBD2 (6 bases). The V gene's germline CDR1 is MNHNS and CDR2 SASEGT. V shed 5 bases and J shed 6 bases, with 20 bases lying between them. CDR3 size: 15 residues. CDR3 in DNA: TGTGCCAGCAGTACGCCGGGAGTACAAGGGCCCGAGCAGTACTTC. Translation gives CASSTPGVQGPEQYF.

This clonotype showed up many times. The genes are TRBV20-1 and TRBJ2-1, with 9 nucleotides matching TRBD2. The CDR3 has 14 residues. Germline V gene sequence: CDR1 DFQATT, CDR2 SNEGSKA (reference sequence). V lost 1 base, J lost 8 bases, and 6 bases stayed unmatched. CDR3 amino acids: CSARVAGAYDEQFF. In nucleotides, the CDR3 is TGCAGTGCTAGAGTAGCGGGAGCTTACGATGAGCAGTTCTTC.

This chain joins TRBV5-1 and TRBJ2-7; unclear D gene. V lost 2 bases and J lost 3, with 12 bases in between. The CDR3 length is 14 residues. Looked up from germline, CDR1 is SGHRS and CDR2 is YFSETQ. The CDR3 region is CASSLEKGNYEQYF. For the CDR3, the DNA is TGCGCCAGCAGCTTAGAGAAGGGTAACTACGAGCAGTACTTC.

This sequence joins TRBV28 and TRBJ2-5; TRBD2 matches at 12 bases. CDR1 and CDR2 (germline): MDHEN, SYDVKM. The CDR3 has 16 residues. V was pared by 8 bases and J by 5 bases, with 12 bases of the junction left unmatched. The CDR3 DNA reads as TGTGCCAGCCAAGGGGCTAGCGGGAGGGCGAGGGAGACCCAGTACTTC. Its translation: CASQGASGRARETQYF. Full variable domain (remainder filled in from reference TRBV28 and TRBJ2-5): DVKVTQSSRYLVKRTGEKVFLECVQDMDHENMFWYRQDPGLGLRLIYFSYDVKMKEKGDIPEGYSVSREKKERFSLILESASTNQTSMYLCASQGASGRARETQYFGPGTRLLVL.

Many counts were recorded for this clonotype. The chain carries TRBV6-1 and TRBJ1-1; tentatively, D is TRBD1 (5 bases). The CDR3 length is 15 residues. Looked up from germline, CDR1 is MNHNS and CDR2 is SASEGT. Trimming took 7 bases from V and 3 from J, leaving 18 bases between them. The CDR3 loop is CASTGGGWIDTEAFF. The CDR3 coding sequence is TGTGCCAGCACCGGGGGGGGTTGGATCGACACTGAAGCTTTCTTT.

This rearrangement joins TRBV5-1 to TRBJ2-5; D possibly corresponds to TRBD2 (5 bases). This CDR3 spans 16 amino acids. V lost 2 bases and J lost 1, with 15 bases in between. Germline CDR1 is SGHRS and CDR2 is YFSETQ. The CDR3 spells CASSFEGGEIQETQYF. CDR3 in DNA: TGCGCCAGCAGCTTTGAGGGTGGGGAAATCCAAGAGACCCAGTACTTC.

This clonotype was counted between two and nine times. The chain links TRBV29-1 to TRBJ2-5, with 9 bases aligning to TRBD2. The length of the CDR3 is 14 residues. Trimming at V came to 2 bases and at J to 5 bases, leaving 6 bases not matched to a gene. Germline assignment: CDR1 SQVTM and CDR2 ANQGSEA. The CDR3: CSVEIAGVGETQYF. The CDR3 DNA sequence: TGCAGCGTTGAAATAGCGGGAGTCGGCGAGACCCAGTACTTC.

This clonotype was seen at least ten times. The chain is built from TRBV29-1 and TRBJ1-1; D is possibly TRBD1 (5 bases). Per germline, CDR1 SQVTM and CDR2 ANQGSEA. V lost 7 bases, J lost 4 bases, and 13 bases lay in between. The CDR3 extends over 12 amino acids. CDR3 bases: TGCAGCGGTCTCGACGGGGGCACTGAAGCTTTCTTT. Translation: CSGLDGGTEAFF.

This clonotype was seen more than once but under ten times. The CDR3 nucleotides are TGCGCCAGCAGCCAAGAGACGGCTAATAATTCACCCCTCCACTTT. Protein sequence: CASSQETANNSPLHF. V and J are TRBV4-3 and TRBJ1-6; D unclear. Trimming took 0 bases from V and 5 from J, leaving 8 bases between them. Looked up from germline, CDR1 is LGHNA and CDR2 is YSLEER. The CDR3 loop spans 15 amino acids.

V usage is TRBV6-2 or TRBV6-3 and J usage is TRBJ2-1, with TRBD1 identical over 7 bases. Germline assignment: CDR1 MNHEY and CDR2 SVGEGT. Unmatched junction bases numbered 8, after V lost 0 bases and J lost 0 bases. The CDR3 loop spans 18 amino acids. The CDR3 is CASSYSIIRDSSYNEQFF. The CDR3 DNA reads TGTGCCAGCAGTTACTCGATAATCCGGGACAGCTCCTACAATGAGCAGTTCTTC.

This clonotype was counted at least ten times. Written as DNA, the CDR3 is TGTGCCAGCAGCTCAGCCCTAGGGAGCGGCTACACCTTC. Residues: CASSSALGSGYTF. The chain employs TRBV28 and TRBJ1-2; D remains unclear. The CDR3 runs to 13 residues. The germline V and J ends were trimmed by 6 bases and 8 bases, with 16 bases remaining between them. The V gene's germline CDR1 is MDHEN and CDR2 SYDVKM.

Worth noting for this clonotype: A read error may account for a junction end that differs from germline. This chain joins TRBV29-1 and TRBJ2-3; the D gene is possibly TRBD1 (5 bases). The J call may be mistaken, given a closer DNA end match to TRBJ1-5. The CDR3 loop spans 14 amino acids. Germline CDR1 and CDR2: SQVTM and ANQGSEA. For the CDR3, the DNA is TGCAGCGTGGAAGGGGCACTAGCCAAGGGTACGCAGCATTTT. Its protein product is CSVEGALAKGTQHF.

About this clonotype: A much bigger clone sits one base away, suggesting this may be a read error. This chain uses TRBV27 with TRBJ2-1; no clear D. V was shortened by 3 bases and J by 8 bases, with 11 bases between the two germline ends. Germline V CDR1 and CDR2: MNHEY, SMNVEV (reference sequence). This CDR3 has 13 amino acids. CDR3 nucleotide sequence: TGTGCCAGCAGTTTGGCCAAAGCGTATGAGCAGTTCTTC. The encoded protein is CASSLAKAYEQFF.

This chain connects TRBV7-9 to TRBJ2-1; 8 positions match TRBD1. V trimming: 7 bases; J trimming: 3 bases; junction bases outside the gene matches: 8. CDR1 is SEHNR, CDR2 FQNEAQ, per germline (reference sequence). The CDR3 is 15 amino acids. As DNA, the CDR3 is TGTGCCAGCATCCGAGACAGGGGCCACTACAATGAGCAGTTCTTC. The encoded protein is CASIRDRGHYNEQFF.

This clonotype was found a few times. The chain couples TRBV20-1 to TRBJ1-3; possibly TRBD1 for D (5 bases). Germline V gene lookup returns CDR1 DFQATT and CDR2 SNEGSKA (reference sequence). The CDR3 contains 14 residues. Trimming shortened V by 0 bases and J by 2 bases, and 8 bases separated the two germline ends. The CDR3 region has the DNA TGCAGTGCTAGAGATCGCAGGGCTGGAAACACCATATATTTT. Translating gives CSARDRRAGNTIYF.